The 15 T cell receptor beta chains reported below all come from one sample, sequenced in a study of shared clonotypes between healthy human individuals (dated by TCRdb to about 2020). Libraries came from the immunoSEQ multiplex PCR assay. TCRdb carries this immuneACCESS record with in-frame sequences only. Its versions omit some clonotypes, under half of them owing to an unresolved V gene in the studies checked, with the rest unexplained. The sample includes 2 million to 2.5 million clones, with approximately 95% observed a single time. Together, the top ten hold 0.39% of the sample. The sample was naive CD4+ T cells from PBMCs. The label giving this sample's cell subset or site can be read as: CD45RA+ positively selected. The receptors here all came from a young man in good health. Some clones in this sample may be carry-over from other donors' samples.

The V call is TRBV4-3, the J call TRBJ2-5; perhaps TRBD2 as D (5 bases). The CDR3 contains 15 residues. Germline V gives CDR1 LGHNA, CDR2 YSLEER. V was cut by 0 bases and J by 2 bases, with 10 bases left in between. CDR3 bases: TGCGCCAGCAGCCAAGAGGGTTCGGGGCAAGAGACCCAGTACTTC. Translated, it gives CASSQEGSGQETQYF.

The table lists this clone with a count of one. This chain connects TRBV18 to TRBJ1-5; 7 positions match TRBD1. The CDR3 sequence is 15 residues long. Trimming took 4 bases from V and 0 from J; bases not matched to a gene: 3. Germline V gene sequence: CDR1 KGHSH, CDR2 LQKENI. The CDR3 bases are TGTGCCAGCTCACGGGACAGCCGTAGCAATCAGCCCCAGCATTTT. Protein sequence: CASSRDSRSNQPQHF.

The chain couples TRBV27 to TRBJ2-4; no reliable D call. Trimming stripped 5 bases from V and 1 base from J, with 9 bases between. The CDR3 runs 14 residues. Germline loops: CDR1 MNHEY, CDR2 SMNVEV (reference sequence). CDR3 coding DNA: TGTGCCAGCAGTGGTAATCCGGCCAAAAACATTCAGTACTTC. Encoded protein: CASSGNPAKNIQYF.

V gene TRBV19 combines with J gene TRBJ2-1; D uncertain. Trimming pared 3 bases from V and 9 bases from J, leaving 12 bases between. Germline-derived CDR1 and CDR2 are LNHDA and SQIVND (reference sequence). This CDR3 contains 13 residues. The CDR3 sequence: CASSIRRTLEQFF. The CDR3 DNA reads as TGTGCCAGTAGTATCCGCCGGACCCTTGAGCAGTTCTTC.

In the case of this clone: This sample also contains other DNA sequences that code for the same CDR3. V is TRBV6-5 and J is TRBJ1-2; 10 bases match TRBD1. Per germline, CDR1 MNHEY and CDR2 SVGAGI. The CDR3 loop spans 14 amino acids. J was trimmed by 7 bases and V by 2 bases; bases with no gene match: 4. The CDR3 coding sequence is TGTGCCAGCAGTTACCGGGACAGGGGTTTTGGCTACACCTTC. This codes for CASSYRDRGFGYTF.

V and J are TRBV7-2 and TRBJ1-2; D may be TRBD1 (5 bases). Trimming shortened V by 4 bases and J by 7 bases, and 7 bases separated the two germline ends. Per the germline V gene, CDR1 is SGHTA and CDR2 is FQGNSA. The CDR3 runs to 11 residues. The CDR3 DNA reads as TGTGCCAGCAGCTCCCAGGGTGGCTACACCTTC. It translates to CASSSQGGYTF.

The J gene is TRBJ2-2, the V gene TRBV18; D remains ambiguous. The V and J ends lost 6 bases and 1 base respectively, with 9 bases between them. Germline assignment: CDR1 KGHSH and CDR2 LQKENI. This CDR3 spans 14 amino acids. The CDR3: CASSFDMNTGELFF. In DNA, the CDR3 is TGTGCCAGCTCGTTCGACATGAACACCGGGGAGCTGTTTTTT.

The chain couples TRBV30 to TRBJ2-5; TRBD2 might be the D (5 bases). The V gene's germline CDR1 is GTSNPN and CDR2 SVGIG (reference sequence). The V gene lost 2 bases and the J gene lost 2 bases, with 15 bases spanning the gap. The CDR3 is 15 residues long. The CDR3 is CAWSLLSGMQETQYF. As DNA, the CDR3 is TGTGCCTGGAGTTTGTTGTCCGGGATGCAAGAGACCCAGTACTTC.

In this sample, this clone turned up a few times. The V call is TRBV19, the J call TRBJ2-5; no clear D gene. This CDR3 has 14 amino acids. CDR1 and CDR2 (germline): LNHDA, SQIVND (reference sequence). V lost 3 bases and J 5 bases, leaving 13 bases between the germline ends. The chain's CDR3 is CASSIGNQGETQYF. CDR3 in DNA: TGTGCCAGTAGTATTGGGAACCAAGGGGAGACCCAGTACTTC.

A word on this clone: The same CDR3 arises from other DNA sequences in this sample as well. This sequence joins TRBV7-9 and TRBJ2-7; 12 bases align to TRBD2. V was pared by 5 bases and J by 4 bases, with 3 bases of the junction left unmatched. Germline CDR1 SEHNR, CDR2 FQNEAQ (reference sequence). The CDR3 has 14 amino acids. As DNA, the CDR3 is TGTGCCAGCAGCCGACTAGCGGGAGCGTACGAGCAGTACTTC. This translates into CASSRLAGAYEQYF.

The chain recombines TRBV11-2 with TRBJ1-3; 8 bases fit TRBD1. The CDR3 is 20 amino acids. Unmatched junction bases numbered 14, after V lost 0 bases and J lost 1 base. Germline V lookup: CDR1 SGHAT, CDR2 FQNNGV. The CDR3, as DNA: TGTGCCAGCAGCTTAGAAGCCCCCCTAGGACAGGGAGATTCTGGAAACACCATATATTTT. It is translated as CASSLEAPLGQGDSGNTIYF.

This clone was observed a single time. This chain uses TRBV6-6 with TRBJ1-2; possibly TRBD1 for D (5 bases). Deletions cut 0 bases from V and 4 bases from J, with 15 bases between. The germline CDR1 and CDR2 sequences are MNHNY and SVGAGI (reference sequence). The CDR3 is 16 residues long. CDR3 protein: CASSYSGRAGSYGYTF. CDR3 coding DNA: TGTGCCAGCAGTTACTCGGGCAGGGCAGGAAGCTATGGCTACACCTTC.

The V gene is TRBV28, the J gene TRBJ2-7; D remains unclear. Germline CDR1 MDHEN, CDR2 SYDVKM. The CDR3 length is 13 residues. The V and J ends lost 2 bases and 3 bases respectively, with 8 bases between them. CDR3 amino acids: CASSLNTDYEQYF. The CDR3 DNA reads as TGTGCCAGCAGTTTAAACACTGACTACGAGCAGTACTTC.

Only one count was recorded for this clone. The chain combines TRBV2 with TRBJ2-7; the D gene is possibly TRBD1 (9 bases). Between the trimmed V and J ends, which lost 6 bases and 3 bases, there was a span of 24 bases. CDR1 and CDR2 from the germline V gene are SNHLY and FYNNEI. CDR3 length: 17 amino acids. In nucleotides, the CDR3 is TGTGCCAGCAGGCCGGGACAGGGTCCAGCGGGAGTCTACGAGCAGTACTTC. Translating it yields CASRPGQGPAGVYEQYF.

The V and J genes are TRBV5-1 and TRBJ2-1; TRBD2 might be the D (7 bases). The CDR3 consists of 17 residues. The V gene's germline CDR1 is SGHRS and CDR2 YFSETQ. V lost 6 bases and J 0 bases, leaving 19 bases between the germline ends. The CDR3 reads CASTLGGAASSYNEQFF. In DNA form, the CDR3 reads TGCGCCAGCACCCTGGGGGGGGCGGCAAGCTCCTACAATGAGCAGTTCTTC.